These 15 T cell receptor beta chains came from one sample sequenced in a study of pediatric ulcerative colitis. During colonoscopy, one to two rectal pinch biopsies were collected. Sequencing used immunoSEQ multiplex PCR; TCRdb keeps in-frame clones, though not all of them. The sample holds tens of thousands of clones; 78% are singletons and the top ten take around 3.5%. Sequencing input: gut tissue. These receptors originate from a girl aged 5 to 17 with moderate ulcerative colitis.

The rearrangement joins TRBV7-3 to TRBJ2-5; D call uncertain. V was trimmed by 3 bases and J by 2 bases, leaving 7 bases between them. The CDR3 consists of 13 residues. CDR1 and CDR2 (germline): SGHTA, FQGTGA. The CDR3 DNA reads TGTGCCAGCAGCTTGGGTAGACAAGAGACCCAGTACTTC. This gives the protein CASSLGRQETQYF.

The V gene is TRBV11-2, the J gene TRBJ1-1; D remains ambiguous. Trimming removed 2 bases at V and 3 bases at J, with 22 bases between. The germline CDR1 and CDR2 sequences are SGHAT and FQNNGV. This CDR3 comprises 18 residues. In nucleotides, the CDR3 is TGTGCCAGCAGCTTAAAATACCGCGGAAGGGCAACACACACTGAAGCTTTCTTT. Amino acid sequence: CASSLKYRGRATHTEAFF.

This clone was detected a few times. The chain couples TRBV7-9 to TRBJ1-4, with D uncertain. The CDR3 sequence is 14 residues long. Germline V gives CDR1 SEHNR, CDR2 FQNEAQ (reference sequence). V lost 5 bases, J lost 8 bases, and 15 bases lay in between. CDR3 amino acids: CASSPWGVGEKLFF. The CDR3 DNA reads as TGTGCCAGCAGCCCATGGGGAGTTGGGGAAAAACTGTTTTTT. The variable domain in full, completed from reference TRBV7-9 and TRBJ1-4, reads DTGVSQNPRHKITKRGQNVTFRCDPISEHNRLYWYRQTLGQGPEFLTYFQNEAQLEKSRLLSDRFSAERPKGSFSTLEIQRTEQGDSAMYLCASSPWGVGEKLFFGSGTQLSVL.

The CDR3 nucleotides are TGCGCCAGCAGCTTGGAGGAGCACCCCATTTACGAGCAGTACTTC. Its protein is CASSLEEHPIYEQYF. The rearrangement links TRBV5-1 to TRBJ2-7, with D hard to call. Deletions cut 0 bases from V and 4 bases from J, with 14 bases between. The CDR3 sequence is 15 residues long. Germline V CDR1 and CDR2: SGHRS, YFSETQ. Together with reference TRBV5-1 and TRBJ2-7, the CDR3 gives the full variable domain: KAGVTQTPRYLIKTRGQQVTLSCSPISGHRSVSWYQQTPGQGLQFLFEYFSETQRNKGNFPGRFSGRQFSNSRSEMNVSTLELGDSALYLCASSLEEHPIYEQYFGPGTRLTVT.

The J gene is TRBJ1-1, the V gene TRBV6-5; 7 bases are shared with TRBD1. Per the germline V gene, CDR1 is MNHEY and CDR2 is SVGAGI. This CDR3 spans 12 amino acids. V was clipped by 4 bases and J by 8 bases; unmatched bases: 4. The DNA of the CDR3 is TGTGCCAGCAGTTTGACAGGGCTCGAAGCTTTCTTT. This translates into CASSLTGLEAFF.

The rearrangement joins TRBV5-1 to TRBJ2-5; 14 bases map to TRBD2. This CDR3 spans 16 amino acids. CDR1 SGHRS and CDR2 YFSETQ come from the germline V gene. V was pared by 0 bases and J by 2 bases, with 0 bases of the junction left unmatched. CDR3 residues: CASSLGLAGGQETQYF. For the CDR3, the DNA is TGCGCCAGCAGCTTGGGACTAGCGGGAGGGCAAGAGACCCAGTACTTC.

V and J are TRBV9 and TRBJ2-4, with TRBD2 as a possible D gene (5 bases). The V gene lost 4 bases and the J gene lost 6 bases, with 17 bases spanning the gap. The germline CDR1 and CDR2 sequences are SGDLS and YYNGEE. The CDR3 is 15 residues long. The CDR3 DNA is TGTGCCAGCAGCCTAGCCCCGGGCGCCGGAAACATTCAGTACTTC. Its translation: CASSLAPGAGNIQYF.

This clone turned up a few times. V and J are TRBV15 and TRBJ1-1; 7 nucleotides line up with TRBD1. Trimming at V came to 3 bases and at J to 0 bases, leaving 4 bases not matched to a gene. The germline V gene encodes CDR1 LNHNV and CDR2 YYDKDF (reference sequence). The CDR3 spans 15 residues. CDR3 bases: TGTGCCACCAGCAGGCCCACAGGGGTGAACACTGAAGCTTTCTTT. Translated: CATSRPTGVNTEAFF.

This clone was found a few times. The rearrangement joins TRBV4-1 to TRBJ1-3; possibly TRBD1 for D (5 bases). CDR1 MGHRA and CDR2 YSYEKL come from the germline V gene. The V gene lost 4 bases and the J gene lost 8 bases, with 15 bases spanning the gap. This CDR3 has 14 residues. DNA of the CDR3: TGCGCCAGCAGCCTACAAGGGGTGGAAGACACCATATATTTT. Protein sequence: CASSLQGVEDTIYF.

This chain joins TRBV6-5 and TRBJ1-6; 8 nucleotides align to TRBD1. Germline-derived CDR1 and CDR2 are MNHEY and SVGAGI. After removal of 5 bases from V and 13 bases from J, the junction contained 4 bases not matched to a gene. The CDR3 spans 12 residues. In DNA form, the CDR3 reads TGTGCCAGCAGTCGACAGGGGCAGCCCCTCCACTTT. Translating it yields CASSRQGQPLHF.

The chain has TRBV19 and TRBJ2-7; a possible D gene is TRBD1 (5 bases). Germline V gives CDR1 LNHDA, CDR2 SQIVND (reference sequence). CDR3 length: 14 amino acids. Deletions cut 9 bases from V and 0 bases from J, with 15 bases between. This CDR3 reads CASTPRGASYEQYF. CDR3 coding DNA: TGTGCCAGCACACCCCGTGGGGCCTCCTACGAGCAGTACTTC.

The chain links TRBV28 to TRBJ1-5, with a possible D match to TRBD1 (5 bases). The CDR3 is 14 residues long. Germline V gene sequence: CDR1 MDHEN, CDR2 SYDVKM. V was pared by 7 bases and J by 4 bases, with 14 bases between. The CDR3 protein is CASILGAGNQPQHF. The CDR3 DNA reads TGTGCCAGCATCCTAGGGGCAGGGAATCAGCCCCAGCATTTT.

This clone has only a few counts. The chain links TRBV29-1 to TRBJ1-1; no clear D. The CDR3 runs 12 residues. The germline V gene encodes CDR1 SQVTM and CDR2 ANQGSEA. The V end lost 4 bases, the J end lost 0 bases, and 6 bases lay between the germline ends. This CDR3 is CSVGRVNTEAFF. The CDR3, as DNA: TGCAGCGTTGGAAGGGTGAACACTGAAGCTTTCTTT.

This rearrangement joins TRBV5-1 to TRBJ1-2; D is undetermined. Per germline, CDR1 SGHRS and CDR2 YFSETQ. The CDR3 length is 13 residues. V lost 4 bases and J 9 bases, leaving 16 bases between the germline ends. Written as DNA, the CDR3 is TGCGCCAGCAGCCCCCATCGTCGGAATAGCTACACCTTC. Amino acid sequence: CASSPHRRNSYTF.

J is TRBJ2-2 and V is TRBV6-6; no reliable D call. CDR1 is MNHNY, CDR2 SVGAGI, per germline (reference sequence). This CDR3 contains 12 residues. The V end lost 2 bases, the J end lost 5 bases, and 3 bases lay between the germline ends. CDR3 sequence: CASSYRTGELFF. CDR3 coding DNA: TGTGCCAGCAGTTACAGAACCGGGGAGCTGTTTTTT.